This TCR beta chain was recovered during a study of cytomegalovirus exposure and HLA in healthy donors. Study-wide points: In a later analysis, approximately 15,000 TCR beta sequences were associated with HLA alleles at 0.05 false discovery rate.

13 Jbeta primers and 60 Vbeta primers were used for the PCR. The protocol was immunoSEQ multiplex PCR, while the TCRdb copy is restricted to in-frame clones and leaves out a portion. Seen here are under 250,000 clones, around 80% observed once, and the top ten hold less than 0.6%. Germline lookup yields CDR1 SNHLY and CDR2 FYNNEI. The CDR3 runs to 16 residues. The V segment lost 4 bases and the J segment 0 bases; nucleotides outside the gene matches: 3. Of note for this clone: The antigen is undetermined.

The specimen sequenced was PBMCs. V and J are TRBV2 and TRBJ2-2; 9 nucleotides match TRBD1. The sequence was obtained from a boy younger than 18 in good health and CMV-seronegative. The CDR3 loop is CASSGGTGSNTGELFF. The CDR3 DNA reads TGTGCCAGCAGTGGGGGGACAGGGTCGAACACCGGGGAGCTGTTTTTT. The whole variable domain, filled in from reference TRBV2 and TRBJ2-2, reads EPEVTQTPSHQVTQMGQEVILRCVPISNHLYFYWYRQILGQKVEFLVSFYNNEISEKSEIFDDQFSVERPDGSNFTLKIRSTKLEDSAMYFCASSGGTGSNTGELFFGEGSRLTVL.